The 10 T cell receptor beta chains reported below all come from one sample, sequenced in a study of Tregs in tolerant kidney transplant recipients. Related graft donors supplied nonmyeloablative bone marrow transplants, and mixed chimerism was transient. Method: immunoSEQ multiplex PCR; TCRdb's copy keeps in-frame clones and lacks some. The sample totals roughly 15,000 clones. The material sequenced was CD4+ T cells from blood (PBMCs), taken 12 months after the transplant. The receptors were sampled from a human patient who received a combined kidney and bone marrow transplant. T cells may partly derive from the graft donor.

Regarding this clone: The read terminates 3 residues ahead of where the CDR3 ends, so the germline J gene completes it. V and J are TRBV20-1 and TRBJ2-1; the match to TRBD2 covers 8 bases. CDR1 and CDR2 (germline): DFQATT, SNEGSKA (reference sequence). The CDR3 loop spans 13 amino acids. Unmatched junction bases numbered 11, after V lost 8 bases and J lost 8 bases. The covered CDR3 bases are TGCAGTCCGGACGGGAGGGCCGGGGATGAG. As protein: CSPDGRAGDE. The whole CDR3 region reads CSPDGRAGDEQFF.

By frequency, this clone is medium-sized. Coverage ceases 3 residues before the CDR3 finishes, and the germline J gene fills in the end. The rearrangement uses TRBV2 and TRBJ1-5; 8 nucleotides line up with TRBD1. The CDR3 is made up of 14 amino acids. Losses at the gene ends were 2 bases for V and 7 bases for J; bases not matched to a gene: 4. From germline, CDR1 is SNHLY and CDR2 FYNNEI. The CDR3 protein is CASSESDRAQPQHF. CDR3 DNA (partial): TGTGCCAGCAGTGAATCGGACAGGGCACAGCCC.

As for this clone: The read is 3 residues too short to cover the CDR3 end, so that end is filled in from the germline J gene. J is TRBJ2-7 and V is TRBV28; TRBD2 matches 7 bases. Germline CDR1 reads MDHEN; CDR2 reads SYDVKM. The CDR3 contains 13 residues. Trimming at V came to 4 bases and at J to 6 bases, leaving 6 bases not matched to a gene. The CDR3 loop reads CASSWQGGSEQYF. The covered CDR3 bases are TGTGCCAGCAGTTGGCAGGGAGGGTCCGAG.

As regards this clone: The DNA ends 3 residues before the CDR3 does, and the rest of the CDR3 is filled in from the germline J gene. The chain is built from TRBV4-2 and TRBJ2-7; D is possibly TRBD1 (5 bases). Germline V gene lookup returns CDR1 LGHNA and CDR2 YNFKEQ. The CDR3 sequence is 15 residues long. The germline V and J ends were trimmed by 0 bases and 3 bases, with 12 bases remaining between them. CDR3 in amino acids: CASSQDNDGHYEQYF. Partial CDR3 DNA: TGTGCCAGCAGCCAAGATAACGACGGACACTACGAG.

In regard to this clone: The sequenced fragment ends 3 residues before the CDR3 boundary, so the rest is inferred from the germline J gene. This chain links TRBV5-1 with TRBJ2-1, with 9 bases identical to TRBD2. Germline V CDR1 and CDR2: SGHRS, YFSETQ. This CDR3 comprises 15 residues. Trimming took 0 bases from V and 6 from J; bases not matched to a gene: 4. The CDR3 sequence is CASSLASGNSNEQFF. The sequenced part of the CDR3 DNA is TGCGCCAGCAGCTTGGCTAGCGGGAACAGCAATGAG.

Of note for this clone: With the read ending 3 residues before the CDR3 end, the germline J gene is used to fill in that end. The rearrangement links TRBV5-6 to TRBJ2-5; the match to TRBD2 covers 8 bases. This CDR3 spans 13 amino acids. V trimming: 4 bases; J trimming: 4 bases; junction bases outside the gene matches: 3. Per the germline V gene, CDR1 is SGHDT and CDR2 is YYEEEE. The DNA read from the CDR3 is TGTGCCAGCAGCCGGGCGGGGGGAGAGACC. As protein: CASSRAGGET. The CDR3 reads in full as CASSRAGGETQYF.

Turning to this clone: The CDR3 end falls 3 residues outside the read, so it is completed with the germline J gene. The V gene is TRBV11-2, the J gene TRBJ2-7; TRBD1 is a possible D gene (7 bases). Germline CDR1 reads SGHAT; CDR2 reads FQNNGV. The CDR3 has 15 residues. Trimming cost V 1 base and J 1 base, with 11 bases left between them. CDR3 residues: CASSLGQGGSYEQYF. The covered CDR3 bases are TGTGCCAGCAGCTTAGGGCAGGGGGGATCCTACGAG.

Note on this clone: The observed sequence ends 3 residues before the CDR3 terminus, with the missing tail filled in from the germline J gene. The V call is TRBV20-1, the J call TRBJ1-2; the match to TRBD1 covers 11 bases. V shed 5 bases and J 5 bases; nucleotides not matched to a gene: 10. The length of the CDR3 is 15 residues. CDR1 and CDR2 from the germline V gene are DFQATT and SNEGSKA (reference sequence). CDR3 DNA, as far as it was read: TGCAGTGCTCCTGGACAGGGGGCGCCTTTTTATGGC. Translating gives CSAPGQGAPFYG. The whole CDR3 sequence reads CSAPGQGAPFYGYTF.

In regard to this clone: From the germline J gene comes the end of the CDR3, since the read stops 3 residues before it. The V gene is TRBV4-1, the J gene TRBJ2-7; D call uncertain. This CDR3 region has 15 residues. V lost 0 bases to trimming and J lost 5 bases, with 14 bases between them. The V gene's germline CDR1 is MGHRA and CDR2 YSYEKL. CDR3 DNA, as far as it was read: TGCGCCAGCAGCCAAGATTCGCAGGCACGGAACGAG. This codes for CASSQDSQARNE. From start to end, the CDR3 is CASSQDSQARNEQYF.

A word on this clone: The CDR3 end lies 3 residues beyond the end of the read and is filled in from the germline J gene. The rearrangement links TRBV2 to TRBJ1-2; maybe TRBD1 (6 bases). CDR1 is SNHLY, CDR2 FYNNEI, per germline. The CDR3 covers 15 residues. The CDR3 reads CASSPGLAGGGGYTF. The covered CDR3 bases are TGTGCCAGCAGTCCCGGACTAGCGGGAGGGGGGGGC.